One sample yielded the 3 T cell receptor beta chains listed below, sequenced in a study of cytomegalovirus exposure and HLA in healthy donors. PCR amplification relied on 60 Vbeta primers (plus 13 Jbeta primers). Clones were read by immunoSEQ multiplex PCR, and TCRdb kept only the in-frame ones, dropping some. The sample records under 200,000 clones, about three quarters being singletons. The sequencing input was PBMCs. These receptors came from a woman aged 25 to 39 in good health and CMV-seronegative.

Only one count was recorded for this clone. As DNA, the CDR3 is TGTGCCAGCAGAGACGATCCGGGACAGGGAAACTATGGCTACACCTTC. Protein: CASRDDPGQGNYGYTF. The V and J genes are TRBV2 and TRBJ1-2; TRBD1 agrees at 9 bases. This CDR3 is 16 amino acids long. Trimming took 6 bases from V and 2 from J; bases not matched to a gene: 10. Germline values: CDR1 SNHLY, CDR2 FYNNEI.

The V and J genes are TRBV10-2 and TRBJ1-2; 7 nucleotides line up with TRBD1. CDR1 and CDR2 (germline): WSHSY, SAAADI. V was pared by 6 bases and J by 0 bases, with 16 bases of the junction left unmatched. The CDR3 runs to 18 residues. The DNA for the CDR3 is TGCGCCAGCAGCGAGCAAATTAGACAGGGAGTACCTAACTATGGCTACACCTTC. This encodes CASSEQIRQGVPNYGYTF.

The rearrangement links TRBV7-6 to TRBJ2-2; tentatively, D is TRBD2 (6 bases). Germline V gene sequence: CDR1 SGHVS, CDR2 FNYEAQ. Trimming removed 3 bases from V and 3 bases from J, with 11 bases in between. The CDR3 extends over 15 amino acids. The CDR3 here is CASSFGGSYTGELFF. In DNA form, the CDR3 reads TGTGCCAGCAGCTTTGGGGGGTCGTACACCGGGGAGCTGTTTTTT.